The rows below give T cell receptor beta chains drawn from one sample of a study of CD8+ T cells in alopecia areata. Clones were sequenced by immunoSEQ multiplex PCR, and TCRdb holds only the in-frame ones, with some missing. The table lists around 250,000 clones, roughly two thirds of them singletons. Source: CD4+ T cells sorted from blood, taken at week 0. Every receptor here comes from a human donor with alopecia areata. CDR3s include the opening cysteine and the closing phenylalanine or tryptophan. The D gene is left open where the match is weak. Clone size is shown for a subset of rows, as once, few, many or a class of expanded clone.

size,D,J,V,length,CDR3,DNA
-,TRBD1,TRBJ1-4,TRBV25-1,15,CASSGIDRGSEKLFF,TGTGCCAGCAGTGGAATCGACAGGGGCAGTGAAAAACTGTTTTTT
few,TRBD1,TRBJ2-3,TRBV7-2,15,CASSFRTGGTDTQYF,TGTGCCAGCAGCTTCAGGACAGGGGGCACAGATACGCAGTATTTT
-,-,TRBJ2-3,TRBV9,15,CASSPRLAGRDTQYF,TGTGCCAGCAGCCCCCGTCTGGCGGGGAGAGATACGCAGTATTTT
few,-,TRBJ2-1,TRBV7-2,12,CASSTVDNEQFF,TGTGCCAGCAGCACCGTCGACAATGAGCAGTTCTTC
once,-,TRBJ2-5,TRBV25-1,14,CASSEDRSSETQYF,TGTGCCAGCAGTGAAGACAGGAGTTCGGAGACCCAGTACTTC
-,-,TRBJ2-6,TRBV2,17,CASSTASHPSGANVLTF,TGTGCCAGCTCTACAGCCAGTCACCCCTCTGGGGCCAACGTCCTGACTTTC
-,-,TRBJ2-3,TRBV30,14,CAWSSKLFTDTQYF,TGTGCCTGGAGTTCGAAGCTCTTCACAGATACGCAGTATTTT
few,TRBD2,TRBJ2-7,TRBV6-5,15,CASSYSGGEGYEQYF,TGTGCCAGCAGTTACTCGGGAGGGGAAGGTTACGAGCAGTACTTC
-,-,TRBJ2-7,TRBV5-1,13,CASSSRGVYEQYF,TGCGCCAGCAGCTCCCGAGGGGTCTACGAGCAGTACTTC
few,TRBD1,TRBJ2-3,TRBV30,11,CAWDRGDTQYF,TGTGCCTGGGACAGGGGGGATACGCAGTATTTT
-,-,TRBJ2-5,TRBV29-1,12,CSVSWGGETQYF,TGCAGCGTTTCCTGGGGGGGCGAGACCCAGTACTTC
-,-,TRBJ2-5,TRBV7-2,13,CASSYVRGETQYF,TGTGCCAGCAGCTATGTTCGGGGGGAGACCCAGTACTTC
few,TRBD1,TRBJ1-6,TRBV30,14,CAWSEDRLNSPLHF,TGTGCCTGGAGTGAGGACAGGCTCAATTCACCCCTCCACTTT
-,-,TRBJ1-2,TRBV25-1,12,CASSLAGSGYTF,TGTGCCAGCAGTCTGGCAGGGAGCGGCTACACCTTC
-,-,TRBJ1-6,TRBV30,14,CAWRQRGYNSPLHF,TGTGCCTGGAGGCAAAGAGGTTATAATTCACCCCTCCACTTT
-,-,TRBJ1-1,TRBV9,12,CASRSNDREAFF,TGTGCCAGCAGGAGTAATGACAGGGAAGCTTTCTTT
-,-,TRBJ1-4,TRBV29-1,12,CSVATANEKLFF,TGCAGCGTGGCGACGGCTAATGAAAAACTGTTTTTT
-,-,TRBJ2-5,TRBV25-1,11,CASSAAETQYF,TGTGCCAGCAGTGCAGCGGAGACCCAGTACTTC
-,TRBD2,TRBJ2-7,TRBV7-9,15,CASSQGLAGSYEQYF,TGTGCCAGCAGCCAAGGACTAGCGGGCTCCTACGAGCAGTACTTC
-,TRBD1,TRBJ1-2,TRBV30,13,CAWSRTGDYGYTF,TGTGCCTGGAGCCGGACAGGGGACTATGGCTACACCTTC